The TCR beta chain described here comes from a study of T cell responses to AZD1222 COVID-19 vaccine. The study's findings and limits: When two AZD1222 doses had been given, Spike-specific TCR breadth and depth rose. Baseline seropositivity characterized only six AZD1222 recipients.

The CDR3 loop spans 16 amino acids. The germline V gene has CDR1 MDHEN and CDR2 SYDVKM. Trimming left V 5 bases short and J 0 bases short, with 17 bases between. In the case of this clone: Its antigen is currently unknown.

Whether given at about 4 or about 12 weeks, second doses were pooled. Sequencing was performed with immunoSEQ multiplex PCR; in TCRdb, only in-frame clones are kept and a portion is missing. Among about 140,000 clones listed, 85% to 90% were seen once. The material sequenced was peripheral blood, taken 28 days after the second AZD1222 dose. The sequence was obtained from an adult who received the AZD1222 COVID-19 vaccine. The V call is TRBV28, the J call TRBJ2-7; D is undetermined. The CDR3 DNA sequence: TGTGCCAGCAGTCCAATCCTCTTTGAGGTCTCCTACGAGCAGTACTTC. This encodes CASSPILFEVSYEQYF.